This T cell receptor beta chain was retrieved from a study of cytomegalovirus exposure and HLA in healthy donors. Study as a whole: The approximately 100 million unique TCR beta sequences, from around 200 million T cells, were found by an earlier analysis. Study observations and caveats: Segments of the TCR beta V type were, in most cases, productive about 87% or about 30% of the time in an earlier analysis. The investigators catalogued about 170 TCR beta chains as cytomegalovirus-associated.

About this clone: Its antigen remains unidentified.

PCR was performed using 60 Vbeta and 13 Jbeta primers. Measured with immunoSEQ multiplex PCR; TCRdb has only the in-frame clones, and not every one. Here the sample table reports 200,000 or so clones. In germline, CDR1 is MNHNS, CDR2 SASEGT. The CDR3 is made up of 17 amino acids. The V segment lost 0 bases and the J segment 5 bases; nucleotides outside the gene matches: 11. J is TRBJ1-1 and V is TRBV6-1, with 8 bases aligning to TRBD1. Sequenced input: PBMCs. The origin of this receptor is a boy aged 5 to 17 in good health and CMV-seronegative. The CDR3 DNA is TGTGCCAGCAGTGAAGCGGGAGTAGCCAGGGGGCGGACTGAAGCTTTCTTT. Residues: CASSEAGVARGRTEAFF.